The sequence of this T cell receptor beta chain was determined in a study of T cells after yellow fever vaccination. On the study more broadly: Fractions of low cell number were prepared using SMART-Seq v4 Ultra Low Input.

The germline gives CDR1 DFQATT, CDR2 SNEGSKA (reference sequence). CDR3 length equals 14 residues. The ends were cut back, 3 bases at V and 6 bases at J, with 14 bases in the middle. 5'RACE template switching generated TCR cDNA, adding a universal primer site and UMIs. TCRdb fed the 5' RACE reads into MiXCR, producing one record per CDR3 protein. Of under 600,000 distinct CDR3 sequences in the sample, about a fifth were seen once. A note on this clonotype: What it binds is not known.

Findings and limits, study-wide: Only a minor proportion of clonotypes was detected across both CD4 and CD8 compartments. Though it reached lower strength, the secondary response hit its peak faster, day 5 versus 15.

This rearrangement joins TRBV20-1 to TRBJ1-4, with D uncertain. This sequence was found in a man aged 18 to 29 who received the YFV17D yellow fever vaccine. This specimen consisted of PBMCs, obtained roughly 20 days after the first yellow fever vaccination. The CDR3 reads CSAREGRSDEKLFF. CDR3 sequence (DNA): TGCAGTGCTAGGGAGGGCAGGAGCGATGAAAAACTGTTTTTT.